This passage covers 28 T cell receptor beta chains from one sample sequenced in a study of OX40 agonist ivuxolimab in advanced cancers. The method was immunoSEQ multiplex PCR; TCRdb's version includes in-frame clones alone and lacks a portion of them. The data hold about 14,000 clones, with 80% observed a single time. The source was CD4+ or CD8+ T cells sorted from blood, collected in a trial of the OX40 agonist ivuxolimab. The receptors derive from an adult with an advanced solid tumor such as melanoma, head and neck, liver or kidney cancer.

The J gene is TRBJ2-7, the V gene TRBV5-1, with 8 bases identical to TRBD2. The V gene's germline CDR1 is SGHRS and CDR2 YFSETQ. V lost 0 bases and J lost 2; bases outside the gene matches: 7. The CDR3 sequence is 16 residues long. In DNA, the CDR3 is TGCGCCAGCAGCTTGGGCTTCGGGGGGGTTGCCTACGAGCAGTACTTC. Translation: CASSLGFGGVAYEQYF.

This chain connects TRBV2 to TRBJ1-3; no definite D call. The ends were cut back, 0 bases at V and 0 bases at J, with 6 bases in the middle. The CDR3 extends over 15 amino acids. Germline lookup yields CDR1 SNHLY and CDR2 FYNNEI. The CDR3 nucleotides read TGTGCCAGCAGTGAAGCGACTAGCTCTGGAAACACCATATATTTT. As protein: CASSEATSSGNTIYF.

J is TRBJ2-1 and V is TRBV9; D is perhaps TRBD1 (6 bases). The germline CDR1 and CDR2 sequences are SGDLS and YYNGEE. Trimming took off 1 base at V and 8 bases at J, with 13 bases between the two ends. The CDR3 sequence is 14 residues long. CDR3 residues: CASSVKQGRDEQFF. DNA for the CDR3: TGTGCCAGCAGCGTAAAACAGGGTAGGGATGAGCAGTTCTTC.

This chain uses TRBV6-4 with TRBJ2-1, with 8 bases fitting TRBD2. With V trimmed by 4 bases and J by 4 bases, 6 bases remained unmatched. The CDR3 consists of 15 residues. Germline CDR1 MRHNA, CDR2 SNTAGT. The CDR3 DNA follows: TGTGCCAGCAGTGCTACTAGCGGTCCGTACAATGAGCAGTTCTTC. Encoded protein: CASSATSGPYNEQFF.

The chain is built from TRBV27 and TRBJ2-7; D might be TRBD1 or TRBD2, each matching 5 bases. The germline gives CDR1 MNHEY, CDR2 SMNVEV (reference sequence). The CDR3 totals 14 residues. Trimming removed 6 bases at V and 2 bases at J, with 14 bases between. CDR3 in DNA: TGTGCCAGCAGCTGGGCCGGGACGGCCTACGAGCAGTACTTC. Encoded protein: CASSWAGTAYEQYF.

This clone appeared a few times. The CDR3 spells CASSVAPQGRYEQYF. Here the CDR3 DNA reads TGTGCCAGCAGTGTCGCCCCGCAGGGAAGGTACGAGCAGTACTTC. The chain is built from TRBV6-5 and TRBJ2-7; maybe TRBD1 (5 bases). V was cut by 5 bases and J by 4 bases, with 18 bases left in between. CDR3 length: 15 amino acids. CDR1 is MNHEY, CDR2 SVGAGI, per germline.

By share, this clone counts as medium-sized. This chain joins TRBV4-1 and TRBJ2-3, with 7 nucleotides matching TRBD1. Trimming at V came to 3 bases and at J to 1 base, leaving 10 bases not matched to a gene. Germline assignment: CDR1 MGHRA and CDR2 YSYEKL. The CDR3 is 17 residues long. This chain's CDR3 is CASSQARQGSGTDTQYF. CDR3 DNA sequence: TGCGCCAGCAGCCAGGCCCGACAGGGTAGCGGCACAGATACGCAGTATTTT.

This chain uses TRBV6-5 with TRBJ2-1; 8 positions match TRBD2. This CDR3 has 14 residues. The V and J ends lost 10 bases and 0 bases, in that order; junction bases with no gene match: 5. Germline CDR1 reads MNHEY; CDR2 reads SVGAGI. The CDR3 nucleotides are TGTGCCACTACAAGCGGGAGCTCCTACAATGAGCAGTTCTTC. Residues: CATTSGSSYNEQFF.

The CDR3 DNA is TGTGCCAGCAGCTTAGGGACAGGGGATCAGCCCCAGCATTTT. Translating it yields CASSLGTGDQPQHF. The chain couples TRBV13 to TRBJ1-5, with TRBD1 identical over 8 bases. Looked up from germline, CDR1 is PRHDT and CDR2 is FYEKMQ (reference sequence). The CDR3 spans 14 residues. The ends lost 0 bases at V and 5 bases at J; junction bases unmatched: 0.

This clone counts as hyperexpanded (1% or more). Other DNA sequences in this sample translate to the same CDR3. The V call is TRBV29-1, the J call TRBJ2-3; the D gene is possibly TRBD1 (6 bases). The CDR3 loop spans 11 amino acids. V was pared by 3 bases and J by 5 bases, with 6 bases between. Germline CDR1 reads SQVTM; CDR2 reads ANQGSEA. CDR3 residues: CSVETGDTQYF. The CDR3, as DNA: TGCAGCGTTGAGACAGGAGATACGCAGTATTTT.

This chain connects TRBV7-9 to TRBJ2-5; a weak D match, TRBD2 (6 bases). Germline lookup yields CDR1 SEHNR and CDR2 FQNEAQ (reference sequence). V was trimmed by 1 base and J by 2 bases, leaving 14 bases between them. The CDR3 covers 16 residues. CDR3 protein: CASSLVTGEGQETQYF. CDR3 in DNA: TGTGCCAGCAGCTTAGTCACGGGAGAGGGTCAAGAGACCCAGTACTTC.

This clone was picked up one time. The rearrangement uses TRBV27 and TRBJ1-5, with a weak D call TRBD1 (5 bases). Between the trimmed V and J ends, which lost 3 bases and 3 bases, there was a span of 6 bases. The CDR3 extends over 13 amino acids. Germline V gives CDR1 MNHEY, CDR2 SMNVEV (reference sequence). The CDR3 bases are TGTGCCAGCAGTTTGGGACCCAATCAGCCCCAGCATTTT. Translating gives CASSLGPNQPQHF.

Only a few counts were recorded for this clone. The chain employs TRBV27 and TRBJ2-3, with no clear D. The CDR3 covers 13 residues. CDR1 and CDR2 from the germline V gene are MNHEY and SMNVEV (reference sequence). V was cut by 3 bases and J by 2 bases, with 6 bases left in between. The CDR3 DNA sequence: TGTGCCAGCAGTTTTAGGACCACAGATACGCAGTATTTT. It codes for CASSFRTTDTQYF.

The V gene is TRBV9, the J gene TRBJ1-2; the D is unclear. The CDR3 consists of 13 residues. V was shortened by 0 bases and J by 3 bases, with 6 bases between the two germline ends. The germline gives CDR1 SGDLS, CDR2 YYNGEE. CDR3 sequence (DNA): TGTGCCAGCAGCGTAGGTCAGGACTATGGCTACACCTTC. Translated: CASSVGQDYGYTF.

CDR3 in amino acids: CASTSTGEPYQPQHF. The CDR3 nucleotides are TGTGCCAGTACCTCCACAGGAGAACCATATCAGCCCCAGCATTTT. The rearrangement joins TRBV19 to TRBJ1-5; D possibly corresponds to TRBD1 (5 bases). CDR1 and CDR2 (germline): LNHDA, SQIVND (reference sequence). The germline V and J ends were trimmed by 7 bases and 5 bases, with 18 bases remaining between them. The CDR3 loop spans 15 amino acids.

This sequence joins TRBV9 and TRBJ2-3, with TRBD2 identical over 7 bases. V dropped 4 bases and J dropped 2; count of bases not matched to a gene: 7. The CDR3 covers 15 residues. The germline gives CDR1 SGDLS, CDR2 YYNGEE. DNA of the CDR3: TGTGCCAGCAGCCCCCGGGGAGGGACCACAGATACGCAGTATTTT. Its translation is CASSPRGGTTDTQYF.

The chain carries TRBV19 and TRBJ2-7, with 10 bases fitting TRBD1. In germline, CDR1 is LNHDA, CDR2 SQIVND (reference sequence). V trimming: 4 bases; J trimming: 4 bases; junction bases outside the gene matches: 1. CDR3 size: 13 residues. CDR3 in amino acids: CASSRDRGYEQYF. The CDR3 DNA sequence: TGTGCCAGTAGTAGGGACAGGGGTTACGAGCAGTACTTC.

The chain links TRBV5-6 to TRBJ2-7; D unclear. V was shortened by 0 bases and J by 3 bases, with 10 bases between the two germline ends. This CDR3 has 14 residues. Germline lookup yields CDR1 SGHDT and CDR2 YYEEEE. CDR3: CASSLEQVSYEQYF. As DNA, the CDR3 is TGTGCCAGCAGCTTGGAGCAGGTTAGCTACGAGCAGTACTTC.

The V gene is TRBV2, the J gene TRBJ1-5; no reliable D call. Trimming left V 6 bases short and J 6 bases short, with 18 bases between. CDR3 size: 15 residues. CDR1 and CDR2 (germline): SNHLY, FYNNEI. The CDR3 reads CASSAPSIGSQPQHF. The CDR3 DNA follows: TGTGCCAGCAGCGCACCCTCTATAGGGTCTCAGCCCCAGCATTTT.

The chain has TRBV29-1 and TRBJ1-2; D is undetermined. The CDR3 runs to 13 residues. V lost 1 base and J 5 bases, leaving 11 bases between the germline ends. Germline-derived CDR1 and CDR2 are SQVTM and ANQGSEA. The DNA of the CDR3 is TGCAGCGTTGAAGGGGCTCGGTATTATGGCTACACCTTC. Protein sequence: CSVEGARYYGYTF.

The chain employs TRBV27 and TRBJ2-7, with 7 bases aligning to TRBD1. Germline CDR1 reads MNHEY; CDR2 reads SMNVEV (reference sequence). The V and J ends lost 7 bases and 4 bases, in that order; junction bases with no gene match: 7. This CDR3 region has 13 residues. This chain's CDR3 is CASTKGQFYEQYF. CDR3 bases: TGTGCCAGCACCAAGGGACAGTTTTACGAGCAGTACTTC.

The V and J genes are TRBV28 and TRBJ2-3; 9 bases line up with TRBD2. The CDR3 runs 14 residues. Germline V gene sequence: CDR1 MDHEN, CDR2 SYDVKM. The V segment lost 3 bases and the J segment 3 bases; nucleotides outside the gene matches: 1. CDR3 sequence reads: CASSFLAGTDTQYF. The CDR3 region has the DNA TGTGCCAGCAGTTTTCTAGCGGGAACAGATACGCAGTATTTT.

This chain connects TRBV6-1 to TRBJ2-7; TRBD1 matches at 7 bases. Trimming took 2 bases from V and 2 from J; bases not matched to a gene: 3. CDR1 and CDR2 (germline): MNHNS, SASEGT. The CDR3 runs 14 residues. The DNA of the CDR3 is TGTGCCAGCAGTGAAAGGGGGCTCCCCTACGAGCAGTACTTC. The encoded protein is CASSERGLPYEQYF.

This clone was seen a single time. The chain recombines TRBV10-3 with TRBJ1-3; 8 nucleotides match TRBD1. The CDR3 spans 18 residues. CDR1 is ENHRY, CDR2 SYGVKD, per germline. V shed 0 bases and J 0 bases; nucleotides not matched to a gene: 7. As DNA, the CDR3 is TGTGCCATCAGTGAGTCCGACAGTGGGACAGGCTCTGGAAACACCATATATTTT. Translated: CAISESDSGTGSGNTIYF.

This chain connects TRBV5-1 to TRBJ2-7; D remains ambiguous. V shed 3 bases and J shed 3 bases, with 10 bases lying between them. This CDR3 has 13 residues. Germline V gene lookup returns CDR1 SGHRS and CDR2 YFSETQ. The CDR3 DNA reads as TGCGCCAGCAGCTATAATTTTGACTACGAGCAGTACTTC. This sequence encodes CASSYNFDYEQYF.

This clone has more than one count but fewer than ten. The chain is built from TRBV6-1 and TRBJ1-5, with TRBD1 identical over 7 bases. This CDR3 comprises 14 residues. The junction had 4 bases not matched to a gene; V was cut back by 4 bases and J by 4 bases. CDR1 and CDR2 (germline): MNHNS, SASEGT. The CDR3 loop reads CASSAGTENQPQHF. The CDR3 DNA is TGTGCCAGCAGTGCCGGGACAGAAAATCAGCCCCAGCATTTT.

The rearrangement uses TRBV7-3 and TRBJ2-2; 10 bases match TRBD2. This CDR3 is 17 amino acids long. The V gene end was trimmed by 5 bases and the J gene end by 7 bases; junction bases not matched to a gene: 13. The V gene's germline CDR1 is SGHTA and CDR2 FQGTGA. CDR3 protein: CASSLPGSGGALGELFF. DNA of the CDR3: TGTGCCAGCAGCCTACCCGGGAGCGGGGGGGCCCTCGGGGAGCTGTTTTTT.

This chain connects TRBV7-3 to TRBJ2-1, with TRBD1 matching over 8 bases. CDR3 length: 17 amino acids. Germline V gene sequence: CDR1 SGHTA, CDR2 FQGTGA. V lost 5 bases and J lost 7; bases outside the gene matches: 16. CDR3: CASSATLGTGRQNEQFF. DNA of the CDR3: TGTGCCAGCAGCGCAACGTTAGGGACAGGTCGGCAGAATGAGCAGTTCTTC. Full variable domain (outside the CDR3, taken from reference TRBV7-3 and TRBJ2-1): GAGVSQTPSNKVTEKGKYVELRCDPISGHTALYWYRQSLGQGPEFLIYFQGTGAADDSGLPNDRFFAVRPEGSVSTLKIQRTERGDSAVYLCASSATLGTGRQNEQFFGPGTRLTVL.